Below are 11 T cell receptor beta chains sequenced from a single sample in a study of Graves' ophthalmopathy and Graves' hyperthyroidism. Amplified material comprised TCR beta CDR3 regions derived from RNA transcripts. HTBI primers were employed in first-round RT-PCR, then a second-round multiplex PCR followed. One entry per CDR3 protein results from TCRdb running MiXCR on the multiplex PCR reads. The top ten clones hold about 4% of a sample with a few hundred thousand distinct CDR3 sequences, about 40% of them seen once. Sequencing used peripheral blood or thyroid tissue (not recorded which). Every receptor here comes from an adult man with Graves' hyperthyroidism.

This clonotype was counted many times. The chain has TRBV6-5 and TRBJ1-6; D remains ambiguous. From germline, CDR1 is MNHEY and CDR2 SVGAGI. The CDR3 is made up of 15 amino acids. The germline V and J ends were trimmed by 0 bases and 4 bases, with 7 bases remaining between them. For the CDR3, the DNA is TGTGCCAGCAGTTACTCTTCGGATTATAATTCACCCCTCCACTTT. This codes for CASSYSSDYNSPLHF.

The sample holds one count of this clonotype. The rearrangement joins TRBV10-3 to TRBJ2-5, with 9 bases identical to TRBD2. The CDR3 consists of 12 residues. CDR1 ENHRY and CDR2 SYGVKD come from the germline V gene. V was pared by 10 bases and J by 5 bases, with 5 bases of the junction left unmatched. CDR3 bases: TGTGCCAGCACCAGCGGGAGGGAGACCCAGTACTTC. Amino acid sequence: CASTSGRETQYF.

The V and J genes are TRBV7-9 and TRBJ2-5, with a weak D call TRBD2 (6 bases). This CDR3 contains 16 residues. Looked up from germline, CDR1 is SEHNR and CDR2 is FQNEAQ (reference sequence). V was shortened by 1 base and J by 11 bases, with 23 bases between the two germline ends. Here the CDR3 reads CASSLGGGRGGDTQYF. The CDR3 DNA is TGTGCCAGCAGCTTAGGGGGTGGGCGGGGAGGAGATACGCAGTACTTC.

This clonotype was detected many times. The chain employs TRBV29-1 and TRBJ1-1, with 9 bases lining up with TRBD1. The CDR3 length is 13 residues. With 5 bases clipped from V and 7 bases from J, the junction kept 8 bases outside the gene matches. Germline lookup yields CDR1 SQVTM and CDR2 ANQGSEA. Written as DNA, the CDR3 is TGCAGCGTTCCCGACAGGGGGGTCCGTGAAGCTTTCTTT. Translation gives CSVPDRGVREAFF.

This clonotype was found many times. This chain connects TRBV2 to TRBJ2-6; no clear D. The ends were cut back, 4 bases at V and 4 bases at J, with 11 bases in the middle. CDR1 and CDR2 from the germline V gene are SNHLY and FYNNEI. The CDR3 is 15 residues long. Here the CDR3 reads CASSVAGPGANVLTF. The CDR3 coding sequence is TGTGCCAGCAGTGTAGCTGGGCCCGGGGCCAACGTCCTGACTTTC.

This clonotype was counted only a few times. The rearrangement links TRBV7-8 to TRBJ1-1; TRBD1 agrees at 8 bases. Looked up from germline, CDR1 is SGHVS and CDR2 is FQNEAQ. V gave up 5 bases and J gave up 6 bases; unmatched junction bases: 14. The CDR3 spans 16 residues. The CDR3 DNA is TGTGCCAGCAGCCCCCGGACAGGGAAGCGTAGGCCTGAAGCTTTCTTT. As protein: CASSPRTGKRRPEAFF.

This clonotype was recorded at least ten times. V gene TRBV11-2 combines with J gene TRBJ2-7; D call uncertain. The CDR3 covers 15 residues. CDR1 is SGHAT and CDR2 is FQNNGV in the germline V gene. Trimming removed 1 base at V and 5 bases at J, with 15 bases between. Here the CDR3 reads CASSLAYGPDNEQYF. The CDR3 nucleotides read TGTGCCAGCAGCTTAGCCTATGGACCTGATAACGAGCAGTACTTC.

On this clonotype: The conserved closing phenylalanine or tryptophan is absent in this CDR3, likely reflecting a read error. The DNA is omitted, as the CDR3 cannot be located on it reliably, and the CDR3 follows TCRdb's listing. The chain links TRBV5-4 to TRBJ1-1; TRBD1 was called by the table and not checked on the DNA. Per germline, CDR1 SGHNT and CDR2 YYREEE (reference sequence). Inclusive of both ends, the CDR3 amounts to 15 amino acids. CDR3 in amino acids: CAGSLTGADRTEAFL.

This clonotype occurred many times. This sequence joins TRBV14 and TRBJ2-2; D is undetermined. Germline lookup yields CDR1 SGHDN and CDR2 FVKESK. There are 13 residues in the CDR3. The V end was cut by 2 bases, the J end by 6 bases, with 7 bases between. DNA of the CDR3: TGTGCCAGCAGCCAAAGGTCGGCCGGGGAGCTGTTTTTT. Translated, it gives CASSQRSAGELFF.

The V call is TRBV29-1, the J call TRBJ2-5; weak D call: TRBD1 (5 bases). Germline CDR1 SQVTM, CDR2 ANQGSEA. The CDR3 has 12 amino acids. Written as DNA, the CDR3 is TGCAGGGATGACAGAGCGAGAGAGACCCAGTACTTC. It encodes CRDDRARETQYF. Based on the CDR3 plus reference TRBV29-1 and TRBJ2-5, the full variable domain is SAVISQKPSRDICQRGTSLTIQCQVDSQVTMMFWYRQQPGQSLTLIATANQGSEATYESGFVIDKFPISRPNLTFSTLTVSNMSPEDSSIYLCRDDRARETQYFGPGTRLLVL.

This clonotype was counted between two and nine times. The DNA of the CDR3 is TGTGCCAGCAGCCCGGACAGGGGCCGGGCAACATACGAAGCTTTCTTT. Translated, it gives CASSPDRGRATYEAFF. The V call is TRBV14, the J call TRBJ1-1; 9 nucleotides align to TRBD1. CDR1 and CDR2 (germline): SGHDN, FVKESK. V was clipped by 4 bases and J by 8 bases; unmatched bases: 14. The CDR3 extends over 16 amino acids.